This entry describes one T cell receptor beta chain. Its antigen is still unknown. The record originates from a study of long-term antiretroviral therapy in people with HIV. Broader study findings: Dominating the repertoire at all time points were the clones that expanded before ART. Documentation of ART adherence, viral resistance or therapy changes was absent.

Germline CDR1 and CDR2: SGHRS and YFSETQ. This CDR3 has 14 amino acids. The V gene lost 0 bases and the J gene lost 5 bases, with 11 bases spanning the gap. Every specimen held between roughly 0.85-10 million cryopreserved PBMC. These were thawed and washed before DNA extraction. Running of the v3.0 immunoSEQ assay took place at survey level. The table came from immunoSEQ multiplex PCR; TCRdb's copy has only in-frame clones and leaves some out. The top ten hold approximately 15% of the sample, which has 27,000 or so clones, 80% to 90% seen once. The rearrangement links TRBV5-1 to TRBJ1-1, with a possible D match to TRBD1 (6 bases). The origin of this receptor is a man aged 45 to 65 with HIV. The sample in question was unsorted PBMCs, obtained 1.2 years after starting antiretroviral therapy. In DNA form, the CDR3 reads TGCGCCAGCAGCTTGGCTCAGGGGTGGACTGAAGCTTTCTTT. Its protein product is CASSLAQGWTEAFF. Variable domain in full (rest from reference TRBV5-1 and TRBJ1-1): KAGVTQTPRYLIKTRGQQVTLSCSPISGHRSVSWYQQTPGQGLQFLFEYFSETQRNKGNFPGRFSGRQFSNSRSEMNVSTLELGDSALYLCASSLAQGWTEAFFGQGTRLTVV.